Below are 21 T cell receptor beta chains sequenced from a single sample in a study of early T cells in non-severe SARS-CoV-2 infection. TCRdb processed the 5' RACE reads anew with MiXCR; each CDR3 protein has one entry. The sample contains around 63,000 distinct CDR3 sequences, more than 8% of which appear only once. The specimen was whole blood, collected at baseline. The origin of the receptors is an adult who was a healthcare worker with PCR-confirmed SARS-CoV-2 infection or an uninfected control (not recorded which).

This clonotype appeared many times. The V and J genes are TRBV28 and TRBJ2-7; D may match TRBD1 or TRBD2 (6 bases each). V was shortened by 6 bases and J by 4 bases, with 19 bases between the two germline ends. The CDR3 contains 15 residues. Germline assignment: CDR1 MDHEN and CDR2 SYDVKM. The CDR3, as DNA: TGTGCCAGCAGGACCTTAGGGGGGCATCCGTACGAGCAGTACTTC. It yields the protein CASRTLGGHPYEQYF.

This clonotype was seen many times. The V call is TRBV28, the J call TRBJ2-6; D unclear. CDR1 and CDR2 (germline): MDHEN, SYDVKM. This CDR3 contains 15 residues. V was pared by 6 bases and J by 0 bases, with 9 bases between. The CDR3 spells CASREGRSGANVLTF. For the CDR3, the DNA is TGTGCCAGCAGGGAAGGGCGCTCTGGGGCCAACGTCCTGACTTTC.

CDR3 protein: CASSLAGGENIQYF. The CDR3 coding sequence is TGTGCCAGCAGTTTAGCAGGGGGTGAAAACATTCAGTACTTC. The chain uses TRBV27 and TRBJ2-4, with 7 bases fitting TRBD1. Germline lookup yields CDR1 MNHEY and CDR2 SMNVEV (reference sequence). V was pared by 2 bases and J by 5 bases, with 3 bases of the junction left unmatched. The CDR3 loop spans 14 amino acids.

In this sample, this clonotype turned up many times. V and J are TRBV9 and TRBJ1-2, with a possible D match to TRBD1 (5 bases). The ends were cut back, 3 bases at V and 3 bases at J, with 12 bases in the middle. The germline V gene has CDR1 SGDLS and CDR2 YYNGEE. The CDR3 runs to 14 residues. CDR3 DNA: TGTGCCAGCAGCGGAGGGACGGGAGACTATGGCTACACCTTC. Encoded protein: CASSGGTGDYGYTF.

This clonotype was counted a single time. The chain couples TRBV20-1 to TRBJ2-5, with D possibly TRBD1 on 7 matching bases. CDR3 length: 13 amino acids. The V gene's germline CDR1 is DFQATT and CDR2 SNEGSKA (reference sequence). Deletions cut 8 bases from V and 0 bases from J, with 13 bases between. CDR3 loop: CSPGGTYQETQYF. CDR3 sequence (DNA): TGCAGTCCAGGGGGGACGTACCAAGAGACCCAGTACTTC.

This chain joins TRBV11-2 and TRBJ1-1; tentative D call: TRBD1 (5 bases). There are 16 residues in the CDR3. Germline V gene lookup returns CDR1 SGHAT and CDR2 FQNNGV. Trimming cost V 1 base and J 0 bases, with 12 bases left between them. The CDR3 sequence is CASSLAGGKMNTEAFF. DNA of the CDR3: TGTGCCAGCAGCTTAGCGGGGGGGAAAATGAACACTGAAGCTTTCTTT.

This clonotype was picked up a small number of times. The chain carries TRBV2 and TRBJ2-3; TRBD2 matches at 7 bases. The CDR3 runs 15 residues. Germline V CDR1 and CDR2: SNHLY, FYNNEI. J gave up 3 bases and V 5 bases, and 8 bases lay outside the gene matches. The DNA of the CDR3 is TGTGCCAGCAGTCAGCGGGACCGGGGGACAGATACGCAGTATTTT. Its translation is CASSQRDRGTDTQYF. Together with reference TRBV2 and TRBJ2-3, the CDR3 gives the full variable domain: EPEVTQTPSHQVTQMGQEVILRCVPISNHLYFYWYRQILGQKVEFLVSFYNNEISEKSEIFDDQFSVERPDGSNFTLKIRSTKLEDSAMYFCASSQRDRGTDTQYFGPGTRLTVL.

This chain joins TRBV28 and TRBJ2-3, with D possibly TRBD1 on 6 matching bases. The V end was cut by 3 bases, the J end by 2 bases, with 33 bases between. The CDR3 totals 22 residues. Germline-derived CDR1 and CDR2 are MDHEN and SYDVKM. The CDR3 sequence: CASSFPERHRDRLVRNTDTQYF. CDR3 sequence (DNA): TGTGCCAGCAGTTTCCCCGAGCGCCACAGGGACCGACTGGTTAGAAACACAGATACGCAGTATTTT.

The sample holds many counts of this clonotype. The V call is TRBV7-2, the J call TRBJ1-1; tentative D call: TRBD1 (6 bases). This CDR3 has 17 amino acids. From germline, CDR1 is SGHTA and CDR2 FQGNSA. V lost 1 base to trimming and J lost 5 bases, with 20 bases between them. CDR3 loop: CASSLGLHRVRGTEAFF. The CDR3 DNA follows: TGTGCCAGCAGCTTAGGCCTCCACAGGGTGAGGGGGACTGAAGCTTTCTTT.

Many counts were recorded for this clonotype. V and J are TRBV5-1 and TRBJ2-1; no firm D call. Trimming stripped 0 bases from V and 7 bases from J, with 14 bases between. Per germline, CDR1 SGHRS and CDR2 YFSETQ. The CDR3 runs to 15 residues. The CDR3 nucleotides read TGCGCCAGCAGCTTGGTAGGACGAGCCCTGAATGAGCAGTTCTTC. It translates to CASSLVGRALNEQFF.

This clonotype was seen at least ten times. The V call is TRBV12-3 or TRBV12-4, the J call TRBJ2-1; D remains unclear. The length of the CDR3 is 14 residues. Trimming cost V 6 bases and J 0 bases, with 9 bases left between them. The CDR3 bases are TGTGCCAGCAGGGAAGACGGCTCCTACAATGAGCAGTTCTTC. Amino acid sequence: CASREDGSYNEQFF.

This clonotype was counted only a few times. The V gene is TRBV4-2, the J gene TRBJ2-3; TRBD2 matches at 15 bases. This CDR3 is 19 amino acids long. V lost 0 bases, J lost 1 base, and 5 bases stayed unmatched. CDR1 is LGHNA and CDR2 is YNFKEQ in the germline V gene. CDR3 DNA sequence: TGTGCCAGCAGCCAAGAGGGACTAGCGGGAGGATGGGGCACAGATACGCAGTATTTT. It translates to CASSQEGLAGGWGTDTQYF.

Ten or more counts support this clonotype. CDR3 in DNA: TGTGCCAGCAGAGGACAGGGGGCGAGGGCACCCCTCCACTTT. This encodes CASRGQGARAPLHF. The rearrangement links TRBV11-2 to TRBJ1-6; 11 bases line up with TRBD1. Germline values: CDR1 SGHAT, CDR2 FQNNGV. Losses at the gene ends were 6 bases for V and 11 bases for J; bases not matched to a gene: 6. The CDR3 is 14 amino acids.

Only a few counts were recorded for this clonotype. The chain joins TRBV4-1 to TRBJ2-5; TRBD1 matches at 9 bases. The CDR3 runs to 15 residues. V shed 3 bases, J shed 4 bases, and the junction held 6 bases outside the gene matches. CDR1 is MGHRA and CDR2 is YSYEKL in the germline V gene. DNA of the CDR3: TGCGCCAGCAGCCAGCAACAGGGGGCAGGAGAGACCCAGTACTTC. It yields the protein CASSQQQGAGETQYF.

The table lists this clonotype with a few counts. The rearrangement uses TRBV7-9 and TRBJ1-2, with D uncertain. Germline-derived CDR1 and CDR2 are SEHNR and FQNEAQ (reference sequence). The V and J ends lost 1 base and 4 bases respectively, with 13 bases between them. This CDR3 is built from 15 residues. The CDR3 here is CASSLVGDGGYGYTF. The CDR3 nucleotides are TGTGCCAGCAGCTTAGTCGGGGATGGTGGCTATGGCTACACCTTC.

This clonotype showed up many times. V and J are TRBV11-3 and TRBJ2-1; D perhaps matches TRBD2 (6 bases). CDR3 length equals 15 residues. CDR1 SGHNT and CDR2 YENEEA come from the germline V gene. The V gene lost 3 bases and the J gene lost 8 bases, with 17 bases spanning the gap. The CDR3 protein is CASSFQGLAIDEQFF. The CDR3 DNA is TGTGCCAGCAGCTTCCAAGGGCTAGCGATAGATGAGCAGTTCTTC.

The rearrangement joins TRBV28 to TRBJ1-1, with D possibly matching TRBD1 (5 bases). The CDR3 extends over 12 amino acids. Germline V gene data show CDR1 as MDHEN and CDR2 as SYDVKM. The V gene lost 6 bases and the J gene lost 5 bases, with 10 bases spanning the gap. The CDR3 loop is CASSLGRTEAFF. The CDR3 region has the DNA TGTGCCAGCAGCTTGGGGCGTACTGAAGCTTTCTTT.

V gene TRBV7-9 combines with J gene TRBJ2-3; 7 bases match TRBD1. V shed 7 bases and J 2 bases; nucleotides not matched to a gene: 12. Germline V gene data show CDR1 as SEHNR and CDR2 as FQNEAQ (reference sequence). The CDR3 is 16 amino acids. The DNA for the CDR3 is TGTGCCAGCACGAGTATAAGGGGACAGCCCACAGATACGCAGTATTTT. Its translation is CASTSIRGQPTDTQYF.

This clonotype came up many times. The chain employs TRBV27 and TRBJ2-3; 10 nucleotides agree with TRBD2. CDR1 MNHEY and CDR2 SMNVEV come from the germline V gene (reference sequence). Germline trimming cut 2 bases from V and 4 bases from J; bases unmatched to any gene: 6. The length of the CDR3 is 16 residues. The CDR3 DNA reads TGTGCCAGCAGTTTAGGGATAGCGGGAGGACCAGATACGCAGTATTTT. It translates to CASSLGIAGGPDTQYF.

This clonotype has a handful of counts. This rearrangement joins TRBV29-1 to TRBJ2-6; 8 bases align to TRBD1. Trimming removed 7 bases from V and 2 bases from J; junction bases left unmatched: 7. The CDR3 has 15 residues. Germline V gives CDR1 SQVTM, CDR2 ANQGSEA. As DNA, the CDR3 is TGCAGCGCCCGACAGGGGACCCCTGGGGCCAACGTCCTGACTTTC. The encoded protein is CSARQGTPGANVLTF.

The chain employs TRBV27 and TRBJ1-4, with D perhaps TRBD1 (5 bases). The CDR3 loop spans 15 amino acids. The germline V gene has CDR1 MNHEY and CDR2 SMNVEV (reference sequence). Trimming cost V 4 bases and J 8 bases, with 17 bases left between them. Written as DNA, the CDR3 is TGTGCCAGCAGTTCTGGGGCAGCACGGTGGGAAAAACTGTTTTTT. Translating it yields CASSSGAARWEKLFF.